Below are 13 T cell receptor beta chains sequenced from a single sample in a study of T cell clones after liver transplantation. Sequencing used immunoSEQ multiplex PCR; TCRdb keeps in-frame clones, though not all of them. The sample carries roughly 100,000 clones, approximately 79% recorded once. The input for sequencing was CD4+ T cells from blood, taken approximately 45 months after liver transplant. These receptors were obtained from a human patient who received a liver transplant. T cells may partly derive from the graft donor.

The rearrangement joins TRBV4-3 to TRBJ2-2; D uncertain. The germline CDR1 and CDR2 sequences are LGHNA and YSLEER. V lost 1 base, J lost 4 bases, and 13 bases lay in between. The CDR3 extends over 16 amino acids. CDR3 sequence (DNA): TGCGCCAGCAGCCAAGTCGTGCTATCGAGCACCGGGGAGCTGTTTTTT. As protein: CASSQVVLSSTGELFF.

This clone was recorded a few times. The chain uses TRBV18 and TRBJ1-2; D call uncertain. This CDR3 spans 15 amino acids. V lost 3 bases and J lost 7, with 18 bases in between. Per germline, CDR1 KGHSH and CDR2 LQKENI. CDR3: CASSPAGSLGGGYTF. In DNA, the CDR3 is TGTGCCAGCTCACCTGCGGGCTCCCTAGGTGGTGGCTACACCTTC.

V is TRBV10-3 and J is TRBJ1-5; tentatively, D is TRBD1 (5 bases). CDR1 and CDR2 (germline): ENHRY, SYGVKD. The CDR3 consists of 14 residues. Trimming removed 10 bases from V and 0 bases from J, with 13 bases in between. For the CDR3, the DNA is TGTGCCACCGCCGGGGGGACTAGCAATCAGCCCCAGCATTTT. Its protein product is CATAGGTSNQPQHF.

The rearrangement joins TRBV18 to TRBJ2-3, with 11 bases fitting TRBD1. CDR3 size: 17 residues. The junction had 12 bases not matched to a gene; V was cut back by 5 bases and J by 5 bases. Germline V CDR1 and CDR2: KGHSH, LQKENI. CDR3 sequence: CASSSSNGQGALDTQYF. The CDR3 DNA follows: TGTGCCAGCTCAAGCAGTAACGGACAGGGGGCCTTAGATACGCAGTATTTT.

CDR3 residues: CSADRGHEQFF. The CDR3 DNA reads as TGCAGTGCTGACAGGGGCCATGAGCAGTTCTTC. The chain links TRBV20-1 to TRBJ2-1, with TRBD1 matching 8 bases. The V gene's germline CDR1 is DFQATT and CDR2 SNEGSKA (reference sequence). Germline trimming cut 5 bases from V and 8 bases from J; bases unmatched to any gene: 2. The CDR3 totals 11 residues.

The rearrangement uses TRBV5-4 and TRBJ2-5; D is unresolved. Germline V CDR1 and CDR2: SGHNT, YYREEE (reference sequence). The CDR3 length is 15 residues. Between the trimmed V and J ends, which lost 2 bases and 2 bases, there was a span of 13 bases. CDR3 sequence reads: CASSLPFGRQETQYF. In DNA, the CDR3 is TGTGCCAGCAGCTTACCATTTGGAAGGCAAGAGACCCAGTACTTC.

The chain recombines TRBV7-8 with TRBJ1-4; the D is unclear. CDR1 and CDR2 from the germline V gene are SGHVS and FQNEAQ. V shed 1 base and J shed 7 bases, with 16 bases lying between them. The CDR3 has 16 amino acids. The CDR3 loop reads CASSLVLADLAEKLFF. DNA for the CDR3: TGTGCCAGCAGCTTAGTCCTTGCAGATCTTGCTGAAAAACTGTTTTTT.

This clone has just a few counts. This rearrangement joins TRBV27 to TRBJ2-7; D may be TRBD2 (7 bases). From germline, CDR1 is MNHEY and CDR2 SMNVEV (reference sequence). V was pared by 3 bases and J by 1 base, with 10 bases between. This CDR3 has 14 amino acids. This chain's CDR3 is CASSLGGQSYEQYF. CDR3 DNA sequence: TGTGCCAGCAGTTTGGGGGGGCAATCCTACGAGCAGTACTTC.

This clone was seen only a few times. The V call is TRBV5-1, the J call TRBJ2-2; TRBD1 matches at 9 bases. This CDR3 has 14 amino acids. Germline assignment: CDR1 SGHRS and CDR2 YFSETQ. The V gene end was trimmed by 6 bases and the J gene end by 5 bases; junction bases not matched to a gene: 5. This chain's CDR3 is CASMGQGQTGELFF. As DNA, the CDR3 is TGCGCCAGCATGGGACAGGGACAAACCGGGGAGCTGTTTTTT.

The V gene is TRBV5-4, the J gene TRBJ2-7, with 9 bases that match TRBD2. V lost 4 bases, J lost 0 bases, and 2 bases stayed unmatched. The CDR3 loop spans 14 amino acids. CDR1 and CDR2 (germline): SGHNT, YYREEE (reference sequence). DNA of the CDR3: TGTGCCAGCAGCGTTAGCGGGAGCTCCTACGAGCAGTACTTC. Protein sequence: CASSVSGSSYEQYF.

This chain joins TRBV6-1 and TRBJ2-2; a possible D gene is TRBD1 (6 bases). CDR1 MNHNS and CDR2 SASEGT come from the germline V gene. The CDR3 sequence is 14 residues long. The germline V and J ends were trimmed by 6 bases and 3 bases, with 11 bases remaining between them. The CDR3: CASRWTEDTGELFF. The CDR3 DNA sequence: TGTGCCAGCAGGTGGACAGAAGACACCGGGGAGCTGTTTTTT.

The V call is TRBV28, the J call TRBJ2-2; D is perhaps TRBD2 (6 bases). V lost 1 base to trimming and J lost 3 bases, with 9 bases between them. The CDR3 sequence is 15 residues long. CDR1 and CDR2 (germline): MDHEN, SYDVKM. CDR3 amino acids: CASSLFGSHTGELFF. DNA for the CDR3: TGTGCCAGCAGTTTATTCGGGAGTCACACCGGGGAGCTGTTTTTT.

The V and J genes are TRBV30 and TRBJ2-5; unclear D gene. This CDR3 comprises 13 residues. CDR1 GTSNPN and CDR2 SVGIG come from the germline V gene (reference sequence). Trimming took 0 bases from V and 5 from J, leaving 10 bases between them. For the CDR3, the DNA is TGTGCCTGGAGTGTAGCTGGGCGGGAGACCCAGTACTTC. Translated, it gives CAWSVAGRETQYF.